The rows below give T cell receptor beta chains drawn from one sample of a study of T-cell memory formation after mild COVID-19. TCRdb re-analysed the 5' RACE reads in MiXCR, keeping a single row per CDR3 protein. Of around 200,000 distinct CDR3 sequences detected, roughly a tenth appear once; the ten largest clones hold 3% to 3.5%. Sequenced input: PBMCs or a T cell subset sorted from them (not recorded which). The receptors derive from a man aged 18 to 29 who had mild COVID-19 (a few samples of this study predate the infection). Cell type and time point are not known. Both conserved end residues are part of each CDR3. The D gene is left open where the match is weak. Size is omitted from some rows. Given values are once, few, many or a class for expanded clones.

CASRSGQVETQYF	TGTGCCAGCAGGTCGGGACAGGTAGAGACCCAGTACTTC	TRBD1	TRBV6-5	TRBJ2-5	-
CSARLAGGGDEQFF	TGCAGTGCCCGACTAGCGGGGGGCGGGGATGAGCAGTTCTTC	TRBD2	TRBV20-1	TRBJ2-1	few
CASSLIAGTDTQYF	TGTGCCAGCAGCTTAATCGCCGGCACAGATACGCAGTATTTT	-	TRBV7-3	TRBJ2-3	-
CASSLKEVGRKFF	TGTGCCAGCAGCTTAAAGGAGGTGGGGAGGAAGTTCTTC	-	TRBV7-2	TRBJ2-1	few
CASSLSPTQETQYF	TGCGCCAGCAGCTTGTCACCGACCCAAGAGACCCAGTACTTC	-	TRBV5-1	TRBJ2-5	-
CAISRSGQGDTIYF	TGTGCCATCAGTCGCTCGGGACAGGGAGACACCATATATTTT	TRBD1	TRBV10-3	TRBJ1-3	few
CASSLMSAGGSGELFF	TGTGCCAGCAGTTTAATGTCGGCAGGGGGGTCCGGGGAGCTGTTTTTT	-	TRBV12-3/TRBV12-4	TRBJ2-2	-
CASSLVDGYTDTQYF	TGCGCCAGCAGCTTGGTGGACGGCTACACAGATACGCAGTATTTT	-	TRBV5-1	TRBJ2-3	few
CASSSQPSSYNEQFF	TGTGCCAGCAGCTCCCAGCCGAGCTCCTACAATGAGCAGTTCTTC	-	TRBV12-3/TRBV12-4	TRBJ2-1	many
CASSLEPGFYQPQHF	TGTGCCAGCAGCTTAGAACCAGGGTTTTATCAGCCCCAGCATTTT	-	TRBV7-2	TRBJ1-5	few
CASSLVGQNQETQYF	TGCGCCAGCAGCTTGGTAGGTCAGAACCAAGAGACCCAGTACTTC	-	TRBV5-1	TRBJ2-5	many
CSVDPEAALSTDTQYF	TGCAGCGTCGATCCCGAAGCGGCCCTTAGCACAGATACGCAGTATTTT	-	TRBV29-1	TRBJ2-3	-
CASSLFRDDSPLHF	TGTGCCAGCAGCTTATTCAGGGATGATTCACCCCTCCACTTT	-	TRBV7-2	TRBJ1-6	-
CASSLDPPGANVLTF	TGTGCCAGCAGCTTAGATCCCCCTGGGGCCAACGTCCTGACTTTC	-	TRBV7-8	TRBJ2-6	few
CASSPRERGYTF	TGTGCCAGCAGCCCCCGTGAAAGGGGCTACACCTTC	-	TRBV6-6	TRBJ1-2	-
CASTLGQGGQPQHF	TGTGCCAGCACCCTGGGACAGGGGGGTCAGCCCCAGCATTTT	TRBD1	TRBV28	TRBJ1-5	-
CASSPDRGSGNTIYF	TGTGCCAGCAGTCCCGACAGGGGATCCGGAAACACCATATATTTT	TRBD1	TRBV5-6	TRBJ1-3	-
CASSHDRGWGGNQPQHF	TGTGCCAGCAGTCACGACAGGGGATGGGGTGGCAATCAGCCCCAGCATTTT	TRBD1	TRBV28	TRBJ1-5	few
CSVVRGAEAFF	TGCAGCGTTGTCCGTGGAGCTGAAGCTTTCTTT	-	TRBV29-1	TRBJ1-1	few
CASLRGRVNEQFF	TGTGCCAGCCTGAGGGGGAGGGTCAATGAGCAGTTCTTC	-	TRBV6-5	TRBJ2-1	-
CSVRTGYSNQPQHF	TGCAGTGTCAGGACAGGGTATAGCAATCAGCCCCAGCATTTT	TRBD1	TRBV20-1	TRBJ1-5	many
CASRLWGEDNEQFF	TGTGCCAGCCGCCTATGGGGGGAGGACAATGAGCAGTTCTTC	-	TRBV2	TRBJ2-1	many
CASTSTRGLNTGELFF	TGCGCCAGCACCTCGACACGGGGGCTGAACACCGGGGAGCTGTTTTTT	-	TRBV5-1	TRBJ2-2	-